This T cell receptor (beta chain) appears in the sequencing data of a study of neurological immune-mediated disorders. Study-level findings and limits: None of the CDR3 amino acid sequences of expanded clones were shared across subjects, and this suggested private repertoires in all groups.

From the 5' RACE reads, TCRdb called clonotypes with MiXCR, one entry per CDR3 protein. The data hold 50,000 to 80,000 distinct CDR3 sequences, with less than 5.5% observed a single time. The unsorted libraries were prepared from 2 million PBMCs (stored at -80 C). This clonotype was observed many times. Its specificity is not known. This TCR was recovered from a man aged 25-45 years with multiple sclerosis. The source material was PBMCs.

The CDR3 sequence is CASSPWGSGANVLTF. In DNA form, the CDR3 reads TGTGCCAGCAGCCCCTGGGGCTCTGGGGCCAACGTCCTGACTTTC. The rearrangement joins TRBV5-6 to TRBJ2-6; D is undetermined. V gave up 4 bases and J gave up 0 bases, with 8 bases separating them. The CDR3 totals 15 residues. CDR1 and CDR2 from the germline V gene are SGHDT and YYEEEE.